The rows below give T cell receptor beta chains drawn from one sample of a study of T cell repertoires in cytomegalovirus infection. Antigens for these TCRs are unknown. TCRdb analysed the reads with MiXCR anew, one entry per CDR3 protein. The data hold hundreds of thousands of distinct CDR3 sequences, with 33% observed a single time. The sequenced sample was cultured PBMCs, obtained from culture after CMV antigen stimulation. All receptors come from a human donor in good health (CMV status not recorded). Some clones in this sample may be carry-over from other donors' samples. CDR3s include the opening cysteine and the closing phenylalanine or tryptophan. A D gene is named only where the DNA matches it firmly. Size values are once, few and many counts, or a class for expanded clones, and some rows have none.

J gene: TRBJ2-2; clone size: NA; D gene: NA; CDR3 length: 17; V gene: TRBV7-2; CDR3 protein: CASNPPSRWDSAGELFF; CDR3 DNA: TGTGCCAGCAACCCCCCGAGTCGGTGGGATTCCGCCGGGGAGCTGTTTTTT
J gene: TRBJ1-5; clone size: few; D gene: NA; CDR3 length: 15; V gene: TRBV4-3; CDR3 protein: CASSQGPVSNQPQHF; CDR3 DNA: TGCGCCAGCAGCCAAGGGCCGGTTAGCAATCAGCCCCAGCATTTT
J gene: TRBJ2-2; clone size: many; D gene: NA; CDR3 length: 16; V gene: TRBV7-2; CDR3 protein: CASSLGRIRASGELFF; CDR3 DNA: TGTGCCAGCAGCTTAGGACGCATTCGTGCGTCAGGGGAGCTGTTTTTT
J gene: TRBJ2-6; clone size: many; D gene: NA; CDR3 length: 14; V gene: TRBV6-2/TRBV6-3; CDR3 protein: CASSAPSGANVLTF; CDR3 DNA: TGTGCCAGCAGTGCCCCCTCTGGGGCCAACGTCCTGACTTTC
J gene: TRBJ2-2; clone size: NA; D gene: NA; CDR3 length: 14; V gene: TRBV12-3/TRBV12-4; CDR3 protein: CASSFHSTTLGLFF; CDR3 DNA: TGTGCCAGCAGCTTCCATAGCACTACTCTGGGGCTGTTTTTT
J gene: TRBJ1-2; clone size: NA; D gene: NA; CDR3 length: 15; V gene: TRBV6-8; CDR3 protein: CASSYSTGHSSGYTF; CDR3 DNA: TGTGCCAGCAGTTACTCTACGGGACACTCTTCTGGCTACACCTTC
J gene: TRBJ2-6; clone size: NA; D gene: NA; CDR3 length: 15; V gene: TRBV5-1; CDR3 protein: CASIGGGAGANVLTF; CDR3 DNA: TGCGCCAGCATTGGGGGAGGCGCTGGGGCCAACGTCCTGACTTTC
J gene: TRBJ1-2; clone size: NA; D gene: NA; CDR3 length: 13; V gene: TRBV5-6; CDR3 protein: CASSFTEVYGYTF; CDR3 DNA: TGTGCCAGCAGCTTCACCGAAGTCTATGGCTACACCTTC
J gene: TRBJ2-2; clone size: NA; D gene: TRBD2; CDR3 length: 19; V gene: TRBV7-2; CDR3 protein: CASSLVWGLVSGKGGELFF; CDR3 DNA: TGTGCCAGCAGCTTAGTTTGGGGACTGGTTAGCGGGAAAGGCGGGGAGCTGTTTTTT
J gene: TRBJ1-2; clone size: few; D gene: TRBD1; CDR3 length: 18; V gene: TRBV6-6; CDR3 protein: CASTFTGQGFGTNYGYTF; CDR3 DNA: TGTGCCAGCACCTTTACGGGACAGGGGTTTGGGACAAACTATGGCTACACCTTC
J gene: TRBJ1-4; clone size: many; D gene: NA; CDR3 length: 11; V gene: TRBV7-2; CDR3 protein: CASSFSEKLFF; CDR3 DNA: TGTGCCAGCAGCTTCTCTGAAAAACTGTTTTTT
J gene: TRBJ2-3; clone size: NA; D gene: NA; CDR3 length: 15; V gene: TRBV7-3; CDR3 protein: CASSFDLTSTDTQYF; CDR3 DNA: TGTGCCAGCAGTTTTGACCTTACAAGCACAGATACGCAGTATTTT
J gene: TRBJ1-3; clone size: few; D gene: NA; CDR3 length: 13; V gene: TRBV5-1; CDR3 protein: CASSLEGENTIYF; CDR3 DNA: TGCGCCAGCAGCTTGGAAGGGGAAAACACCATATATTTT
J gene: TRBJ1-1; clone size: NA; D gene: NA; CDR3 length: 15; V gene: TRBV6-8; CDR3 protein: CASSYSMDVGTEAFF; CDR3 DNA: TGTGCCAGCAGTTACTCGATGGACGTTGGGACTGAAGCTTTCTTT
J gene: TRBJ1-1; clone size: few; D gene: NA; CDR3 length: 12; V gene: TRBV6-5; CDR3 protein: CASKGYNTEAFF; CDR3 DNA: TGTGCCAGCAAGGGTTACAACACTGAAGCTTTCTTT
J gene: TRBJ2-1; clone size: NA; D gene: TRBD2; CDR3 length: 16; V gene: TRBV11-2; CDR3 protein: CASSPTGTSGISEQFF; CDR3 DNA: TGTGCCAGCAGCCCAACCGGGACTAGCGGGATAAGTGAGCAGTTCTTC
J gene: TRBJ2-7; clone size: NA; D gene: TRBD1; CDR3 length: 11; V gene: TRBV20-1; CDR3 protein: CSAKQGNEQYF; CDR3 DNA: TGCAGTGCTAAACAGGGGAACGAGCAGTACTTC
J gene: TRBJ2-3; clone size: NA; D gene: NA; CDR3 length: 15; V gene: TRBV27; CDR3 protein: CASSLWQASTDTQYF; CDR3 DNA: TGTGCCAGCAGTTTATGGCAGGCTAGCACAGATACGCAGTATTTT
J gene: TRBJ1-1; clone size: NA; D gene: TRBD1; CDR3 length: 14; V gene: TRBV25-1; CDR3 protein: CASSERTGGTEAFF; CDR3 DNA: TGTGCCAGCAGTGAGAGGACAGGGGGCACTGAAGCTTTCTTT
J gene: TRBJ2-7; clone size: few; D gene: NA; CDR3 length: 13; V gene: TRBV19; CDR3 protein: CASSIRSSREQYF; CDR3 DNA: TGTGCCAGTAGTATTAGGTCTAGCCGCGAGCAGTACTTC
J gene: TRBJ2-1; clone size: few; D gene: TRBD2; CDR3 length: 15; V gene: TRBV7-8; CDR3 protein: CASSWGGYGYNEQFF; CDR3 DNA: TGTGCCAGCAGCTGGGGGGGGTATGGCTACAATGAGCAGTTCTTC
J gene: TRBJ2-1; clone size: few; D gene: NA; CDR3 length: 14; V gene: TRBV7-6; CDR3 protein: CASSLAGRYNEQFF; CDR3 DNA: TGTGCCAGCAGCTTAGCAGGGCGTTACAATGAGCAGTTCTTC
J gene: TRBJ2-1; clone size: NA; D gene: TRBD2; CDR3 length: 16; V gene: TRBV7-2; CDR3 protein: CASSLAGTSGNNEQFF; CDR3 DNA: TGTGCCAGCAGCTTAGCCGGGACTAGCGGAAACAATGAGCAGTTCTTC
J gene: TRBJ2-3; clone size: few; D gene: NA; CDR3 length: 14; V gene: TRBV14; CDR3 protein: CASSQGGPTDTQYF; CDR3 DNA: TGTGCCAGCAGCCAAGGTGGTCCCACAGATACGCAGTATTTT
J gene: TRBJ2-5; clone size: NA; D gene: TRBD2; CDR3 length: 17; V gene: TRBV6-2/TRBV6-3; CDR3 protein: CASSYSKVAGIQETQYF; CDR3 DNA: TGTGCCAGCAGTTACTCGAAGGTAGCGGGGATCCAAGAGACCCAGTACTTC
J gene: TRBJ2-1; clone size: few; D gene: NA; CDR3 length: 13; V gene: TRBV24-1; CDR3 protein: CATSAPVFNEQFF; CDR3 DNA: TGTGCCACCAGTGCCCCTGTTTTTAATGAGCAGTTCTTC
J gene: TRBJ2-3; clone size: many; D gene: NA; CDR3 length: 13; V gene: TRBV7-2; CDR3 protein: CASRDARTDTQYF; CDR3 DNA: TGTGCCAGCAGGGACGCGCGCACAGATACGCAGTATTTT
J gene: TRBJ2-1; clone size: NA; D gene: NA; CDR3 length: 14; V gene: TRBV2; CDR3 protein: CASSEYVLASRQFF; CDR3 DNA: TGTGCCAGCAGTGAATACGTCCTGGCCTCGCGGCAGTTCTTC
J gene: TRBJ2-5; clone size: NA; D gene: TRBD2; CDR3 length: 14; V gene: TRBV4-1; CDR3 protein: CASRGREGQETQYF; CDR3 DNA: TGCGCCAGCAGGGGGCGGGAGGGCCAAGAGACCCAGTACTTC
J gene: TRBJ1-2; clone size: NA; D gene: TRBD1; CDR3 length: 15; V gene: TRBV6-1; CDR3 protein: CASSEARTGRYGYTF; CDR3 DNA: TGTGCCAGCAGTGAAGCGAGGACAGGGCGATATGGCTACACCTTC
J gene: TRBJ2-1; clone size: many; D gene: TRBD2; CDR3 length: 14; V gene: TRBV7-2; CDR3 protein: CASSRTSGTNEQFF; CDR3 DNA: TGTGCCAGCAGCCGGACTAGCGGGACGAATGAGCAGTTCTTC
J gene: TRBJ1-1; clone size: NA; D gene: NA; CDR3 length: 13; V gene: TRBV24-1; CDR3 protein: CATSDPGRPEAFF; CDR3 DNA: TGTGCCACCAGTGACCCAGGAAGGCCTGAAGCTTTCTTT
J gene: TRBJ1-1; clone size: few; D gene: NA; CDR3 length: 15; V gene: TRBV28; CDR3 protein: CASSLSRGANTEAFF; CDR3 DNA: TGTGCCAGCAGTTTATCTCGGGGAGCGAACACTGAAGCTTTCTTT
J gene: TRBJ2-3; clone size: NA; D gene: TRBD2; CDR3 length: 14; V gene: TRBV5-1; CDR3 protein: CASGPGLGVDTQYF; CDR3 DNA: TGCGCCAGCGGCCCGGGACTAGGTGTCGATACGCAGTATTTT
J gene: TRBJ2-1; clone size: NA; D gene: NA; CDR3 length: 14; V gene: TRBV15; CDR3 protein: CATDSLSSYNEQFF; CDR3 DNA: TGTGCCACCGATAGTCTAAGCTCCTACAATGAGCAGTTCTTC
J gene: TRBJ2-3; clone size: once; D gene: TRBD1; CDR3 length: 18; V gene: TRBV27; CDR3 protein: CASSLLGQELQSTDTQYF; CDR3 DNA: TGTGCCAGCAGTTTATTGGGACAGGAACTCCAAAGCACAGATACGCAGTATTTT
J gene: TRBJ2-1; clone size: NA; D gene: TRBD1; CDR3 length: 14; V gene: TRBV7-2; CDR3 protein: CASAGTGYLNEQFF; CDR3 DNA: TGTGCCAGTGCCGGGACAGGGTACCTCAATGAGCAGTTCTTC
J gene: TRBJ1-1; clone size: NA; D gene: NA; CDR3 length: 15; V gene: TRBV7-9; CDR3 protein: CASSPPTRSKTEAFF; CDR3 DNA: TGTGCCAGCAGCCCACCCACAAGAAGCAAAACTGAAGCTTTCTTT
J gene: TRBJ2-3; clone size: NA; D gene: NA; CDR3 length: 17; V gene: TRBV4-2; CDR3 protein: CASSQDLSRGSTDTQYF; CDR3 DNA: TGTGCCAGCAGCCAAGATCTCTCCCGCGGGAGCACAGATACGCAGTATTTT
J gene: TRBJ2-7; clone size: few; D gene: NA; CDR3 length: 16; V gene: TRBV6-5; CDR3 protein: CASSYGSFQGDYEQYF; CDR3 DNA: TGTGCCAGCAGTTACGGTTCGTTCCAAGGAGACTACGAGCAGTACTTC
J gene: TRBJ1-1; clone size: NA; D gene: NA; CDR3 length: 15; V gene: TRBV12-5; CDR3 protein: CASGLDRKSNTEAFF; CDR3 DNA: TGTGCTAGTGGCCTCGACAGGAAGAGTAACACTGAAGCTTTCTTT
J gene: TRBJ1-4; clone size: NA; D gene: NA; CDR3 length: 17; V gene: TRBV5-4; CDR3 protein: CASSFRGRNPTNEKLFF; CDR3 DNA: TGTGCCAGCAGCTTCAGGGGAAGGAATCCAACTAATGAAAAACTGTTTTTT
J gene: TRBJ2-1; clone size: NA; D gene: NA; CDR3 length: 16; V gene: TRBV11-2; CDR3 protein: CASSFTTGAPYNEQFF; CDR3 DNA: TGTGCCAGCAGCTTCACGACAGGAGCTCCCTACAATGAGCAGTTCTTC
J gene: TRBJ1-2; clone size: NA; D gene: NA; CDR3 length: 12; V gene: TRBV30; CDR3 protein: CAWSPSFYGYTF; CDR3 DNA: TGTGCCTGGAGTCCCTCATTCTATGGCTACACCTTC
J gene: TRBJ1-1; clone size: few; D gene: NA; CDR3 length: 12; V gene: TRBV11-2; CDR3 protein: CASSLDSGAAFF; CDR3 DNA: TGTGCCAGCAGCTTAGACTCAGGTGCAGCTTTCTTT
J gene: TRBJ1-1; clone size: NA; D gene: TRBD1; CDR3 length: 15; V gene: TRBV10-3; CDR3 protein: CAISGGTGEWTEAFF; CDR3 DNA: TGTGCCATCAGTGGAGGGACAGGGGAATGGACTGAAGCTTTCTTT
J gene: TRBJ2-3; clone size: many; D gene: TRBD1; CDR3 length: 18; V gene: TRBV11-2; CDR3 protein: CASSLRWADRGQTDTQYF; CDR3 DNA: TGTGCCAGCAGCTTACGATGGGCGGACAGGGGGCAGACAGATACGCAGTATTTT
J gene: TRBJ2-1; clone size: NA; D gene: NA; CDR3 length: 12; V gene: TRBV2; CDR3 protein: CASRGDRNEQFF; CDR3 DNA: TGTGCCAGCAGGGGAGACCGTAATGAGCAGTTCTTC
J gene: TRBJ1-2; clone size: NA; D gene: NA; CDR3 length: 13; V gene: TRBV6-2/TRBV6-3; CDR3 protein: CASSPTANYGYTF; CDR3 DNA: TGTGCCAGCAGCCCGACAGCTAACTATGGCTACACCTTC
J gene: TRBJ1-2; clone size: NA; D gene: NA; CDR3 length: 13; V gene: TRBV7-3; CDR3 protein: CASSTGEGYGYTF; CDR3 DNA: TGTGCCAGCAGTACCGGGGAGGGATATGGCTACACCTTC
J gene: TRBJ2-7; clone size: NA; D gene: NA; CDR3 length: 13; V gene: TRBV20-1; CDR3 protein: CSAPRDPVGEQYF; CDR3 DNA: TGCAGTGCTCCACGGGACCCAGTAGGGGAGCAGTACTTC
J gene: TRBJ1-1; clone size: NA; D gene: NA; CDR3 length: 13; V gene: TRBV25-1; CDR3 protein: CASSEWVNTEAFF; CDR3 DNA: TGTGCCAGCAGTGAATGGGTGAACACTGAAGCTTTCTTT
J gene: TRBJ2-1; clone size: few; D gene: TRBD2; CDR3 length: 14; V gene: TRBV6-5; CDR3 protein: CASSWDSGRTEQFF; CDR3 DNA: TGTGCCAGCAGTTGGGACAGCGGGAGGACCGAGCAGTTCTTC
J gene: TRBJ2-1; clone size: NA; D gene: NA; CDR3 length: 17; V gene: TRBV6-2/TRBV6-3; CDR3 protein: CASTQRPRGSSYNEQFF; CDR3 DNA: TGTGCCAGCACCCAAAGGCCGAGGGGGAGCTCCTACAATGAGCAGTTCTTC
J gene: TRBJ2-1; clone size: NA; D gene: TRBD2; CDR3 length: 19; V gene: TRBV28; CDR3 protein: CASSRSGTSGSLTYNEQFF; CDR3 DNA: TGTGCCAGCAGTAGATCCGGGACTAGCGGGAGTCTAACCTACAATGAGCAGTTCTTC
J gene: TRBJ2-4; clone size: NA; D gene: NA; CDR3 length: 16; V gene: TRBV6-2/TRBV6-3; CDR3 protein: CASSYSAGTLQDIQYF; CDR3 DNA: TGTGCCAGCAGTTACTCCGCCGGGACTCTCCAGGACATTCAGTACTTC
J gene: TRBJ2-6; clone size: many; D gene: NA; CDR3 length: 14; V gene: TRBV7-8; CDR3 protein: CASGGFAGANVLTF; CDR3 DNA: TGTGCCAGCGGAGGCTTTGCCGGGGCCAACGTCCTGACTTTC
J gene: TRBJ2-1; clone size: NA; D gene: NA; CDR3 length: 16; V gene: TRBV7-2; CDR3 protein: CASSLPRGMPYNEQFF; CDR3 DNA: TGTGCCAGCAGTTTACCCAGGGGCATGCCTTACAATGAGCAGTTCTTC
J gene: TRBJ1-6; clone size: NA; D gene: TRBD1; CDR3 length: 16; V gene: TRBV18; CDR3 protein: CASSPSWDRGNSPLHF; CDR3 DNA: TGTGCCAGCTCACCATCCTGGGACAGGGGTAATTCACCCCTCCACTTT